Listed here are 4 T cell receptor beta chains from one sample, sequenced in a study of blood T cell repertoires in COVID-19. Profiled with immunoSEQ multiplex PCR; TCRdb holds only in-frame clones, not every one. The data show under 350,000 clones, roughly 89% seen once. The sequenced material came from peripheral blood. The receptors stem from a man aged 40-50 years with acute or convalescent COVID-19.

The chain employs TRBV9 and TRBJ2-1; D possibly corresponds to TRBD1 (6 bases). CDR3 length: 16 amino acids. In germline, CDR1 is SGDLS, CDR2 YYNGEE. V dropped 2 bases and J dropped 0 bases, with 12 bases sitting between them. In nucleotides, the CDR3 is TGTGCCAGCAGCGTTTATGGGACATCCTCCTACAATGAGCAGTTCTTC. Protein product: CASSVYGTSSYNEQFF.

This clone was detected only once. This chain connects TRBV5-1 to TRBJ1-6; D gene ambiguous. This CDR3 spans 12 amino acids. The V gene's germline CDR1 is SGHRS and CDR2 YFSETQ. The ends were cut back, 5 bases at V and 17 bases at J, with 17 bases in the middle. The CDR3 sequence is CASSPDAVGVHF. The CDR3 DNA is TGCGCCAGCAGTCCCGATGCGGTCGGGGTCCACTTT.

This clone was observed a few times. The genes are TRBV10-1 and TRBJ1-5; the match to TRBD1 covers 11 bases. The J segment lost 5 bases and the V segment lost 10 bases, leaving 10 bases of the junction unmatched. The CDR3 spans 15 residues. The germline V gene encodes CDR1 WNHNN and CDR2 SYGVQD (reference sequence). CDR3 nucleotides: TGCGCCACCGAGTGGGACAGGGGGGCCGATCAGCCCCAGCATTTT. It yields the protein CATEWDRGADQPQHF.

For the CDR3, the DNA is TGTGCCAGCAGCGTAGAAGGAGGGGGCGAAAAGGGTGGCTACACCTTC. This encodes CASSVEGGGEKGGYTF. The V and J genes are TRBV9 and TRBJ1-2; 7 nucleotides line up with TRBD1. Germline lookup yields CDR1 SGDLS and CDR2 YYNGEE. The CDR3 runs to 16 residues. J lost 7 bases, V lost 0 bases, and 12 bases had no gene match.